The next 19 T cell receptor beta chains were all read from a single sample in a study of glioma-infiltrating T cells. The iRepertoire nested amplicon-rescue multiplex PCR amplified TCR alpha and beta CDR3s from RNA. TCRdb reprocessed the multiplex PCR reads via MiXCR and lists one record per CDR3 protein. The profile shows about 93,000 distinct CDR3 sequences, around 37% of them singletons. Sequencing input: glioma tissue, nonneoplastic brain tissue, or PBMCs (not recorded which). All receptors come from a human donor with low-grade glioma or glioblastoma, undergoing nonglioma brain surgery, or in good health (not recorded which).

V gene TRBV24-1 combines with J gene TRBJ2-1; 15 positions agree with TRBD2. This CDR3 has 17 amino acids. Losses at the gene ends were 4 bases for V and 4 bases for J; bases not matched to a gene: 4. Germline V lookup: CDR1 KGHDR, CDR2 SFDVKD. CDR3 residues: CATSDPGLAGGYNEQFF. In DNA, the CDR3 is TGTGCCACCAGTGACCCGGGACTAGCGGGGGGTTACAATGAGCAGTTCTTC.

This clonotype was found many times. CDR3 nucleotide sequence: TGTGCCAGTAGTTGGGGGGAATTCTCTGGGGCCAACGTCCTGACTTTC. Its protein is CASSWGEFSGANVLTF. The chain carries TRBV19 and TRBJ2-6; tentative D call: TRBD2 (6 bases). The ends were cut back, 5 bases at V and 0 bases at J, with 11 bases in the middle. The CDR3 runs to 16 residues. Germline CDR1 LNHDA, CDR2 SQIVND (reference sequence).

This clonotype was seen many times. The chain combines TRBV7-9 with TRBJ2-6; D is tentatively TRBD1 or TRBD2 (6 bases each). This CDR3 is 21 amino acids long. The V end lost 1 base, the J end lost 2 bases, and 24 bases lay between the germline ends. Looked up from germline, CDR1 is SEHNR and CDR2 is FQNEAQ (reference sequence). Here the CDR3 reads CASSLGAGGRGISAGANVLTF. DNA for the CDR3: TGTGCCAGCAGCTTAGGAGCGGGCGGCAGGGGAATATCTGCTGGGGCCAACGTCCTGACTTTC.

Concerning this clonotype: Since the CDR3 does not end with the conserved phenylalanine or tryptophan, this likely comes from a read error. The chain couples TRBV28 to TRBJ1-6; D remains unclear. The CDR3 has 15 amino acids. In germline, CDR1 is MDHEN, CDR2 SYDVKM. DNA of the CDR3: TGTGCCAGCAGGCCTCCCGGAGATTATAATCCACCCCTCCACCTT. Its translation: CASRPPGDYNPPLHL.

The CDR3 DNA reads TGTGCCAGCAGCGTTCTAGCGGGAGACAGCACCGGGGAGCTGTTTTTT. Its translation: CASSVLAGDSTGELFF. V and J are TRBV11-2 and TRBJ2-2; 10 nucleotides agree with TRBD2. V lost 5 bases to trimming and J lost 4 bases; unmatched junction nucleotides: 7. Germline CDR1 and CDR2: SGHAT and FQNNGV. There are 16 residues in the CDR3.

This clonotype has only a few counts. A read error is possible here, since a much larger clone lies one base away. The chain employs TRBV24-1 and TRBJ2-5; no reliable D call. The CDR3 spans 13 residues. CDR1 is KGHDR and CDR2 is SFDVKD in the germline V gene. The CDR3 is CATSGLDEETQYF. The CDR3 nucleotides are TGTGCCACCAGTGGTTTGGACGAGGAGACCCAGTACTTC.

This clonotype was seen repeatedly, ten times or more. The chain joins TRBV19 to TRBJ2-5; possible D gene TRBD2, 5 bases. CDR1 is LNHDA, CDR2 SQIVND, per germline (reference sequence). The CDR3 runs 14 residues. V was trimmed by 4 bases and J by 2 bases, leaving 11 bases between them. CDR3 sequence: CASSRRPVQETQYF. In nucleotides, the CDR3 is TGTGCCAGTAGTAGGAGGCCAGTTCAAGAGACCCAGTACTTC.

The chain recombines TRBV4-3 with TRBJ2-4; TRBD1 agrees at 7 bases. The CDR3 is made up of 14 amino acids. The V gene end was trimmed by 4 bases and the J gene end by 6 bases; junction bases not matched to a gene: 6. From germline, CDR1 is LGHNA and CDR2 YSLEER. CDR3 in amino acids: CASSLNPGGNIQYF. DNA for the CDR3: TGCGCCAGCAGCCTAAATCCAGGGGGAAACATTCAGTACTTC.

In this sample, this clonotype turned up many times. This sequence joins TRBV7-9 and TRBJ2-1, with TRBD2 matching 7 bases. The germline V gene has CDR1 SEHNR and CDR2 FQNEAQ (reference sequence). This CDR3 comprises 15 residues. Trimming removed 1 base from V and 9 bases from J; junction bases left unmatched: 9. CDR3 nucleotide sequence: TGTGCCAGCAGCTTAGGACTAGCCGCCGGGGGTGAGCAGTTCTTC. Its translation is CASSLGLAAGGEQFF.

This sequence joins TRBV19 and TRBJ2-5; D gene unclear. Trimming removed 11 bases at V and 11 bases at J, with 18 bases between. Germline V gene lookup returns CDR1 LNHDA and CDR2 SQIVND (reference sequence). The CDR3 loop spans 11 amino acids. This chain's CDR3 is CASPPGSKQYF. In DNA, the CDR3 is TGTGCCTCCCCCCCGGGCAGTAAGCAGTACTTC.

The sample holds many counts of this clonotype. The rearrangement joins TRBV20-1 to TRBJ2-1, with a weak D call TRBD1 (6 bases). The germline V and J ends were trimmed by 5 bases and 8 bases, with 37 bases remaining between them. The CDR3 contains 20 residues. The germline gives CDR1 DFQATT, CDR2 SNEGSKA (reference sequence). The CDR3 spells CSAVTSGGSNLIISIDEQFF. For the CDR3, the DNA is TGCAGTGCTGTTACGTCTGGGGGCTCTAACCTAATTATATCAATTGATGAGCAGTTCTTC.

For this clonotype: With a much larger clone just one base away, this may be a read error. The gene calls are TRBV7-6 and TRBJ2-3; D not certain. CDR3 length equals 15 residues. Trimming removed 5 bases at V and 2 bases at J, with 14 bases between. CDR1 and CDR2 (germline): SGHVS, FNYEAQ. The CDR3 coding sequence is TGTGCCAGCAGCCGCCAAGAGCAGTACACAGATACGCAGTATTTT. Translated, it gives CASSRQEQYTDTQYF.

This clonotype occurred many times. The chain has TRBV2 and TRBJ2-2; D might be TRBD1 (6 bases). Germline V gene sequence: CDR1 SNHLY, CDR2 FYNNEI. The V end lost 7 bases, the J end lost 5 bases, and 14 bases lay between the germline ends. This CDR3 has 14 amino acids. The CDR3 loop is CASNPERGTGELFF. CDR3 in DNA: TGTGCCAGCAACCCGGAAAGGGGGACCGGGGAGCTGTTTTTT.

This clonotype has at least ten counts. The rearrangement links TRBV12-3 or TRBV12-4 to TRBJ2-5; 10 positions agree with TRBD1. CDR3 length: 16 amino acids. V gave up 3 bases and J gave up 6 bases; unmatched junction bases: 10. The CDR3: CASSFSGQGNGKTQYF. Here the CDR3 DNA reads TGTGCCAGCAGTTTCTCGGGACAGGGGAATGGGAAGACCCAGTACTTC.

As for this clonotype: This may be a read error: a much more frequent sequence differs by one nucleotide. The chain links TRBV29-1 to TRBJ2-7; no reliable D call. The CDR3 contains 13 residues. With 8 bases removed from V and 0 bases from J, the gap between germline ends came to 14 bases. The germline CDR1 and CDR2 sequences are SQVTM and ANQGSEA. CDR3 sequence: CSTETDISYEQYF. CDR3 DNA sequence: TGCAGCACTGAGACCGATATCTCCTACGAGCAGTACTTC.

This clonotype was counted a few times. The CDR3 region is CASSLVVLAGNNEQFF. CDR3 bases: TGTGCCAGCAGCTTAGTAGTCCTAGCGGGGAACAATGAGCAGTTCTTC. V and J are TRBV11-1 and TRBJ2-1, with 9 positions matching TRBD2. The junction had 6 bases not matched to a gene; V was cut back by 1 base and J by 5 bases. CDR3 length: 16 residues. Germline V lookup: CDR1 SGHAT, CDR2 FQDESV (reference sequence).

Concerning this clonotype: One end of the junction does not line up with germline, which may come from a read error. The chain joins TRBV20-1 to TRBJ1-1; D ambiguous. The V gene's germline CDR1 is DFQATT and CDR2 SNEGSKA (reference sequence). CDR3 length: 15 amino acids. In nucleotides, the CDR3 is TGCAGTGCTAGAGATCTTGGTCCCACCCAAATTGAAGCTTTATTT. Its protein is CSARDLGPTQIEALF.

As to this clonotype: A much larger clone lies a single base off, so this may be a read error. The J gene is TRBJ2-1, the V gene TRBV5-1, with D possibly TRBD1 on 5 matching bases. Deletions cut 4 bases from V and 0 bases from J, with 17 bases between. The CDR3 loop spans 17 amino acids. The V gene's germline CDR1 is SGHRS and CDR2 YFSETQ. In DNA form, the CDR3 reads TGCGCCAGCAGCCCGGACATAAGAGGAAGCTCCTACAATGAGCAGTTCTTC. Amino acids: CASSPDIRGSSYNEQFF. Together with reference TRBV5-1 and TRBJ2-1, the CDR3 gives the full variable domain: KAGVTQTPRYLIKTRGQQVTLSCSPISGHRSVSWYQQTPGQGLQFLFEYFSETQRNKGNFPGRFSGRQFSNSRSEMNVSTLELGDSALYLCASSPDIRGSSYNEQFFGPGTRLTVL.

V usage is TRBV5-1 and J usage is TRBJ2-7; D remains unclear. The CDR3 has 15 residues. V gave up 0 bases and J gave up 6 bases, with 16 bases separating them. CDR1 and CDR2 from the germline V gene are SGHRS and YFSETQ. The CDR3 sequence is CASSLEGSGGREQYF. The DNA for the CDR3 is TGCGCCAGCAGCTTGGAGGGCAGTGGTGGCCGCGAGCAGTACTTC.